Following are 25 T cell receptor beta chains from one sample sequenced in a study of T cell clones after liver transplantation. The data were produced by immunoSEQ multiplex PCR, yet TCRdb's version contains in-frame clones alone and is incomplete. The sample includes 40,000 to 55,000 clones, 70% to 90% of them seen just once. This specimen consisted of CD4+ T cells from blood, obtained 24 months after liver transplant. Source of these receptors: a human patient who received a liver transplant. Some of the T cells might come from the graft donor.

J is TRBJ2-3 and V is TRBV29-1, with a weak D call TRBD2 (6 bases). Trimming shortened V by 1 base and J by 3 bases, and 11 bases separated the two germline ends. Germline loops: CDR1 SQVTM, CDR2 ANQGSEA. The CDR3 totals 14 residues. The CDR3 region is CSVEGRVPTDTQYF. Here the CDR3 DNA reads TGCAGCGTTGAAGGGAGGGTTCCAACAGATACGCAGTATTTT.

V usage is TRBV2 and J usage is TRBJ2-5, with 8 positions matching TRBD2. The CDR3 covers 16 residues. The germline CDR1 and CDR2 sequences are SNHLY and FYNNEI. V trimming: 9 bases; J trimming: 1 base; junction bases outside the gene matches: 13. In DNA form, the CDR3 reads TGTGCCAGTCTCTTCGCGGGTAGCGGGGTCCAAGAGACCCAGTACTTC. It specifies CASLFAGSGVQETQYF.

The chain has TRBV29-1 and TRBJ2-5; D unclear. This CDR3 has 13 amino acids. V lost 1 base and J 2 bases, leaving 8 bases between the germline ends. The germline gives CDR1 SQVTM, CDR2 ANQGSEA. CDR3 residues: CSVEASSQETQYF. Written as DNA, the CDR3 is TGCAGCGTTGAAGCCTCCAGTCAAGAGACCCAGTACTTC.

This clone was observed a single time. The V and J genes are TRBV5-1 and TRBJ1-4; 7 nucleotides agree with TRBD1. V lost 2 bases and J lost 7; bases outside the gene matches: 5. There are 14 residues in the CDR3. CDR1 and CDR2 (germline): SGHRS, YFSETQ. The CDR3 sequence is CASSFGRGSEKLFF. In DNA form, the CDR3 reads TGCGCCAGCAGCTTCGGCAGGGGGTCTGAAAAACTGTTTTTT.

V is TRBV27 and J is TRBJ2-1; no firm D call. Germline lookup yields CDR1 MNHEY and CDR2 SMNVEV (reference sequence). This CDR3 has 15 residues. The V end was cut by 3 bases, the J end by 0 bases, with 9 bases between. In DNA, the CDR3 is TGTGCCAGCAGTTTTAAGGGAAGCTCCTACAATGAGCAGTTCTTC. Its protein is CASSFKGSSYNEQFF.

The chain uses TRBV19 and TRBJ1-1, with D hard to call. The germline gives CDR1 LNHDA, CDR2 SQIVND (reference sequence). This CDR3 contains 14 residues. Trimming shortened V by 1 base and J by 6 bases, and 12 bases separated the two germline ends. Here the CDR3 reads CASSIGRRSAEAFF. The CDR3 DNA reads TGTGCCAGTAGTATAGGTCGCAGGAGCGCTGAAGCTTTCTTT.

The chain is built from TRBV7-3 and TRBJ2-3, with TRBD2 identical over 8 bases. Germline values: CDR1 SGHTA, CDR2 FQGTGA. This CDR3 spans 17 amino acids. J gave up 2 bases and V 1 base, and 8 bases lay outside the gene matches. The CDR3 protein is CASSLRPGGPYTDTQYF. The CDR3 nucleotides read TGTGCCAGCAGCTTAAGGCCGGGAGGGCCTTACACAGATACGCAGTATTTT.

The chain links TRBV7-6 to TRBJ2-5; D is undetermined. The CDR3 extends over 12 amino acids. The germline CDR1 and CDR2 sequences are SGHVS and FNYEAQ. The ends were cut back, 5 bases at V and 1 base at J, with 5 bases in the middle. The CDR3 spells CASSPSQETQYF. CDR3 nucleotides: TGTGCCAGCAGCCCGAGCCAAGAGACCCAGTACTTC.

The V gene is TRBV9, the J gene TRBJ2-1, with 16 nucleotides matching TRBD2. Trimming removed 0 bases from V and 4 bases from J; junction bases left unmatched: 10. The CDR3 sequence is 20 residues long. Germline CDR1 reads SGDLS; CDR2 reads YYNGEE. The CDR3 bases are TGTGCCAGCAGCGTAGCTTTCGGGACTAGCGGGGGGGCTCGGTACAATGAGCAGTTCTTC. Its translation is CASSVAFGTSGGARYNEQFF.

The rearrangement links TRBV25-1 to TRBJ2-4, with D hard to call. The germline V gene encodes CDR1 MGHDK and CDR2 SYGVNS. The V and J ends lost 3 bases and 3 bases respectively, with 18 bases between them. The CDR3 extends over 17 amino acids. The CDR3 sequence: CASSDSPPRNNKNIQYF. The CDR3 DNA follows: TGTGCCAGCAGTGATTCCCCCCCCAGAAATAACAAAAACATTCAGTACTTC.

V usage is TRBV21-1 and J usage is TRBJ2-7; the table's D call TRBD2 went unverified against the DNA. TRBV21-1 is given as a pseudogene. This CDR3 region has 15 residues. The DNA of the CDR3 is TGTGCCAGCAGCAATTTCTACGGTGATATCTACGAGCAGTACTTC. This gives the protein CASSNFYGDIYEQYF.

This chain joins TRBV5-4 and TRBJ2-2; D possibly matches TRBD1 or TRBD2 (5 bases each). Per germline, CDR1 SGHNT and CDR2 YYREEE (reference sequence). V dropped 2 bases and J dropped 10 bases, with 18 bases sitting between them. CDR3 length: 15 residues. Written as DNA, the CDR3 is TGTGCCAGCAGCTTTTCCGCCCCGGGGCAGGAGGAGCTGTTTTTT. Translating it yields CASSFSAPGQEELFF.

The chain is built from TRBV2 and TRBJ2-5; maybe TRBD1 (5 bases). V was shortened by 4 bases and J by 2 bases, with 11 bases between the two germline ends. This CDR3 is 14 amino acids long. Per the germline V gene, CDR1 is SNHLY and CDR2 is FYNNEI. CDR3 loop: CASSGRGQQETQYF. CDR3 nucleotides: TGTGCCAGCAGTGGTAGGGGCCAACAAGAGACCCAGTACTTC.

This sequence joins TRBV30 and TRBJ2-5, with D unclear. This CDR3 has 13 amino acids. Germline V gene sequence: CDR1 GTSNPN, CDR2 SVGIG (reference sequence). The ends were cut back, 0 bases at V and 5 bases at J, with 10 bases in the middle. The CDR3 region has the DNA TGTGCCTGGAGTGTGTCGGGTTGGGAGACCCAGTACTTC. It specifies CAWSVSGWETQYF.

The V and J genes are TRBV27 and TRBJ1-4; perhaps TRBD1 as D (5 bases). The length of the CDR3 is 15 residues. Germline CDR1 and CDR2: MNHEY and SMNVEV (reference sequence). V dropped 0 bases and J dropped 6 bases, with 11 bases sitting between them. The CDR3 is CASSLSAGRDEKLFF. CDR3 in DNA: TGTGCCAGCAGTTTATCGGCAGGGAGGGATGAAAAACTGTTTTTT.

The V and J genes are TRBV5-4 and TRBJ2-5; D is unclear. V dropped 0 bases and J dropped 2 bases, with 8 bases sitting between them. Germline V gene data show CDR1 as SGHNT and CDR2 as YYREEE (reference sequence). The CDR3 runs 14 residues. The CDR3 DNA reads TGTGCCAGCAGCTTGGGATCAGGTCAAGAGACCCAGTACTTC. Translation: CASSLGSGQETQYF. The full variable domain, rest sourced from reference TRBV5-4 and TRBJ2-5, is ETGVTQSPTHLIKTRGQQVTLRCSSQSGHNTVSWYQQALGQGPQFIFQYYREEENGRGNFPPRFSGLQFPNYSSELNVNALELDDSALYLCASSLGSGQETQYFGPGTRLLVL.

The V call is TRBV2, the J call TRBJ2-3; 8 bases agree with TRBD2. J lost 4 bases, V lost 5 bases, and 8 bases had no gene match. CDR1 is SNHLY and CDR2 is FYNNEI in the germline V gene. The CDR3 extends over 15 amino acids. The CDR3 spells CASSRTGTRPDTQYF. CDR3 sequence (DNA): TGTGCCAGCAGTCGCACCGGGACTAGACCAGATACGCAGTATTTT.

The chain recombines TRBV7-2 with TRBJ1-1, with TRBD1 matching over 8 bases. This CDR3 comprises 14 residues. V lost 5 bases to trimming and J lost 4 bases; unmatched junction nucleotides: 6. CDR1 and CDR2 (germline): SGHTA, FQGNSA. CDR3 nucleotides: TGTGCCAGCAGCGTCCCAGGGGGCATCACTGAAGCTTTCTTT. Translating it yields CASSVPGGITEAFF. The full variable domain, with the rest looked up from reference TRBV7-2 and TRBJ1-1, is GAGVSQSPSNKVTEKGKDVELRCDPISGHTALYWYRQSLGQGLEFLIYFQGNSAPDKSGLPSDRFSAERTGGSVSTLTIQRTQQEDSAVYLCASSVPGGITEAFFGQGTRLTVV.

The rearrangement links TRBV6-1 to TRBJ1-5; 7 bases match TRBD1. The junction had 11 bases not matched to a gene; V was cut back by 0 bases and J by 0 bases. Per the germline V gene, CDR1 is MNHNS and CDR2 is SASEGT. The length of the CDR3 is 19 residues. In DNA, the CDR3 is TGTGCCAGCAGTGAAGCAGCGGGACAGAGATTTTATAGCAATCAGCCCCAGCATTTT. This sequence encodes CASSEAAGQRFYSNQPQHF.

This chain joins TRBV28 and TRBJ1-1, with D possibly matching TRBD1 (5 bases). Trimming shortened V by 2 bases and J by 1 base, and 8 bases separated the two germline ends. The germline gives CDR1 MDHEN, CDR2 SYDVKM. The CDR3 length is 14 residues. The CDR3 region is CASSLGHKNTEAFF. The CDR3 nucleotides are TGTGCCAGCAGTTTAGGACATAAGAACACTGAAGCTTTCTTT.

The chain uses TRBV11-3 and TRBJ2-2, with 7 bases fitting TRBD1. V was pared by 1 base and J by 6 bases, with 5 bases of the junction left unmatched. Germline CDR1 reads SGHNT; CDR2 reads YENEEA. The CDR3 totals 15 residues. The CDR3, as DNA: TGTGCCAGCAGCTTAGTCACAGGGGTGGCCGGGGAGCTGTTTTTT. It yields the protein CASSLVTGVAGELFF.

V gene TRBV27 combines with J gene TRBJ1-1, with a tentative D call TRBD1 (5 bases). This CDR3 has 16 residues. Trimming shortened V by 5 bases and J by 0 bases, and 16 bases separated the two germline ends. Germline V lookup: CDR1 MNHEY, CDR2 SMNVEV (reference sequence). CDR3 nucleotides: TGTGCCAGCAGTGACCTGGGGGGGGTAATGAACACTGAAGCTTTCTTT. Its translation is CASSDLGGVMNTEAFF.

For this clone: One junction end disagrees with the germline gene, perhaps due to a read error. The V and J genes are TRBV7-7 and TRBJ2-1; possibly TRBD1 or TRBD2 for D (6 bases each). The CDR3 spans 15 residues. Germline-derived CDR1 and CDR2 are SSHAT and FNYEAQ (reference sequence). The CDR3 sequence is CAGSQNPGARNEQFF. Here the CDR3 DNA reads TGTGCCGGCAGCCAAAATCCGGGGGCCCGGAATGAGCAGTTCTTC.

This CDR3 reads CASSEVITGGTEAFF. In nucleotides, the CDR3 is TGTGCCAGCAGTGAAGTGATTACAGGGGGCACTGAAGCTTTCTTT. The genes are TRBV2 and TRBJ1-1; TRBD1 aligns across 8 bases. This CDR3 region has 15 residues. V dropped 1 base and J dropped 4; count of bases not matched to a gene: 5. The germline gives CDR1 SNHLY, CDR2 FYNNEI. Together with reference TRBV2 and TRBJ1-1, the CDR3 gives the full variable domain: EPEVTQTPSHQVTQMGQEVILRCVPISNHLYFYWYRQILGQKVEFLVSFYNNEISEKSEIFDDQFSVERPDGSNFTLKIRSTKLEDSAMYFCASSEVITGGTEAFFGQGTRLTVV.

The chain joins TRBV6-5 to TRBJ1-3; D is undetermined. This CDR3 spans 13 amino acids. Trimming shortened V by 8 bases and J by 2 bases, and 10 bases separated the two germline ends. In germline, CDR1 is MNHEY, CDR2 SVGAGI. Written as DNA, the CDR3 is TGTGCCAGCGAGGGTGGACCTGGAAACACCATATATTTT. Amino acids: CASEGGPGNTIYF.